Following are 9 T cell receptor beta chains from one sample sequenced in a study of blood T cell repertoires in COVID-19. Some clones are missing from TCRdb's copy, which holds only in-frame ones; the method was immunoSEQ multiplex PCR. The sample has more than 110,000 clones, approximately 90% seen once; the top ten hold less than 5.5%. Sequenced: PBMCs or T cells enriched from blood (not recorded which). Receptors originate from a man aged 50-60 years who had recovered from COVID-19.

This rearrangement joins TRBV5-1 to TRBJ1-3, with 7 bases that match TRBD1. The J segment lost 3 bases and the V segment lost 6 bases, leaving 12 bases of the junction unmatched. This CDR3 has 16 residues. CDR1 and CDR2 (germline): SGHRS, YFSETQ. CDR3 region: CASTREGALGGNTIYF. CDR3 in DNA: TGCGCCAGCACCCGGGAGGGGGCCTTAGGTGGAAACACCATATATTTT.

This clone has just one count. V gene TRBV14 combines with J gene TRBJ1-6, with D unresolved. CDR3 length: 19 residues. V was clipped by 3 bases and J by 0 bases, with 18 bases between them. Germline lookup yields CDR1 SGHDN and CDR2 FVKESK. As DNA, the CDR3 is TGTGCCAGCAGCCACCCCCCAAGAATTTGCAGCTCCTATAATTCACCCCTCCACTTT. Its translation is CASSHPPRICSSYNSPLHF. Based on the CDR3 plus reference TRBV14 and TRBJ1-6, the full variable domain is EAGVTQFPSHSVIEKGQTVTLRCDPISGHDNLYWYRRVMGKEIKFLLHFVKESKQDESGMPNNRFLAERTGGTYSTLKVQPAELEDSGVYFCASSHPPRICSSYNSPLHFGNGTRLTVT.

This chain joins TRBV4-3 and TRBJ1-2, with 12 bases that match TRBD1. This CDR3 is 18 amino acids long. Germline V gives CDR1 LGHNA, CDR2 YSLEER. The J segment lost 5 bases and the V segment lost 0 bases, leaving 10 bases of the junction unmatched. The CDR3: CASSQEGQGASRGYGYTF. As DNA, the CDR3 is TGCGCCAGCAGCCAAGAGGGACAGGGGGCCTCTCGGGGATATGGCTACACCTTC.

The CDR3 nucleotides read TGTGCCAGCAGTGCCCTCAGGGGGCGTGCCGGGGAGCTGTTTTTT. This codes for CASSALRGRAGELFF. The J gene is TRBJ2-2, the V gene TRBV28; 8 bases line up with TRBD1. The CDR3 has 15 residues. Germline V lookup: CDR1 MDHEN, CDR2 SYDVKM. The junction had 8 bases not matched to a gene; V was cut back by 5 bases and J by 6 bases.

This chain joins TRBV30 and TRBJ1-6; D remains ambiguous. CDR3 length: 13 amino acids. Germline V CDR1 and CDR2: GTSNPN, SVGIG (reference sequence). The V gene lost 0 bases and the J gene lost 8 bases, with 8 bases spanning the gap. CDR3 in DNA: TGTGCCTGGAGTGTAGAGAGCTATTCACCCCTCCACTTT. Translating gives CAWSVESYSPLHF.

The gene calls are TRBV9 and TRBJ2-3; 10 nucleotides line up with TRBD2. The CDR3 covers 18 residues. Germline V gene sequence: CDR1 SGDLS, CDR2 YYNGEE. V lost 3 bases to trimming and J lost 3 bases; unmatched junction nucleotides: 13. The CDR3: CASSGSSGGNWVTDTQYF. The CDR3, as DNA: TGTGCCAGCAGCGGCTCTAGCGGGGGTAATTGGGTGACAGATACGCAGTATTTT.

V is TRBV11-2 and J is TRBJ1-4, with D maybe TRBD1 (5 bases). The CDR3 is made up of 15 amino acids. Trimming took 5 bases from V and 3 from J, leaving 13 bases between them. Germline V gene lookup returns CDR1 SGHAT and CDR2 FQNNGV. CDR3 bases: TGTGCCAGCAGCGATCAGGGTTTAGCTAATGAAAAACTGTTTTTT. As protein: CASSDQGLANEKLFF.

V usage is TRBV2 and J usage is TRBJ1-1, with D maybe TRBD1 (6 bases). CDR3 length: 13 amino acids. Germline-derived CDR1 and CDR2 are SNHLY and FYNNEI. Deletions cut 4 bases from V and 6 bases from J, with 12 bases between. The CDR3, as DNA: TGTGCCAGCAGTGCACAGGGAATACCTGAAGCTTTCTTT. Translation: CASSAQGIPEAFF.

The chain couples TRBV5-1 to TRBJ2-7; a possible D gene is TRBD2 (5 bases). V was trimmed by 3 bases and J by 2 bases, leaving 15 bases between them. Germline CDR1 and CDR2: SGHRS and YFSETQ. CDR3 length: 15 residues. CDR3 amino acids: CASSWSWGVTYEQYF. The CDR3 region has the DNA TGCGCCAGCAGCTGGAGCTGGGGAGTCACCTACGAGCAGTACTTC. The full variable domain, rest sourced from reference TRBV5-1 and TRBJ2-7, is KAGVTQTPRYLIKTRGQQVTLSCSPISGHRSVSWYQQTPGQGLQFLFEYFSETQRNKGNFPGRFSGRQFSNSRSEMNVSTLELGDSALYLCASSWSWGVTYEQYFGPGTRLTVT.